These T cell receptor beta chains were read from a single sample in a study of cytotoxic CD8 clonotypes in ibrutinib-treated CLL. The assay was immunoSEQ multiplex PCR, and TCRdb's table has in-frame clones only and misses some. Counted here are approximately 20,000 clones, 81% occurring once; the ten biggest clones make up 5.7%. This specimen consisted of PBMCs, obtained before ibrutinib treatment. All receptors derive from a human donor with chronic lymphocytic leukemia. Both conserved end residues are part of each CDR3. Each record gives: J gene, clone size, V gene, D gene, CDR3 protein, CDR3 DNA. A D gene is named only where the DNA matches it firmly. Not every row has a clone size; where given, it reads once, few, many or a size class.

>TRBJ2-5|-|TRBV9|TRBD1
CASSPWTGRQETQYF
TGTGCCAGCAGCCCCTGGACAGGGCGTCAAGAGACCCAGTACTTC
>TRBJ2-3|-|TRBV14|-
CASSQVWFPLDTQYF
TGTGCCAGCAGCCAAGTGTGGTTTCCATTGGATACGCAGTATTTT
>TRBJ2-1|-|TRBV5-1|TRBD2
CASSPLGTSETTHGGLNEQFF
TGCGCCAGCAGCCCCCTGGGAACTAGCGAAACAACCCATGGGGGACTTAATGAGCAGTTCTTC
>TRBJ2-3|-|TRBV11-2|TRBD1
CASSLAGTGGWDTQYF
TGTGCCAGCAGCTTAGCCGGGACAGGGGGCTGGGATACGCAGTATTTT
>TRBJ2-6|-|TRBV6-1|-
CASSEMVGAGSGANVLTF
TGTGCCAGCAGTGAAATGGTGGGGGCCGGCTCTGGGGCCAACGTCCTGACTTTC
>TRBJ1-4|-|TRBV29-1|TRBD1
CSAGTGGVGTNEKLFF
TGCAGCGCGGGGACAGGGGGTGTTGGAACTAATGAAAAACTGTTTTTT
>TRBJ1-2|-|TRBV11-2|-
CASSLMSGAAEGYTF
TGTGCCAGCAGCTTAATGTCGGGAGCCGCCGAGGGCTACACCTTC
>TRBJ1-2|-|TRBV6-5|-
CASRGGNYGYTF
TGTGCCAGCCGGGGCGGGAACTATGGCTACACCTTC
>TRBJ2-5|-|TRBV7-9|TRBD1
CASSAPGQVTQETQYF
TGTGCCAGCAGCGCCCCTGGACAGGTGACTCAAGAGACCCAGTACTTC
>TRBJ1-1|-|TRBV18|-
CASSPISTADTEAFF
TGTGCCAGCTCACCAATATCGACCGCGGACACTGAAGCTTTCTTT
>TRBJ2-1|-|TRBV15|TRBD1
CATSGGGQGSLWPNPEQFF
TGTGCCACCAGCGGGGGGGGACAGGGTTCCCTATGGCCCAACCCGGAGCAGTTCTTC
>TRBJ2-3|-|TRBV27|TRBD2
CASSLWRRGMRNTQYF
TGTGCCAGCAGTTTATGGCGGCGGGGGATGCGCAATACGCAGTATTTT
>TRBJ1-2|-|TRBV6-1|-
CASRKGGGYTF
TGTGCCAGCAGAAAAGGTGGCGGCTACACCTTC
>TRBJ1-1|once|TRBV18|-
CASSPLGQVRMNTEAFF
TGTGCCAGCTCACCACTCGGACAAGTAAGGATGAACACTGAAGCTTTCTTT
>TRBJ2-1|-|TRBV29-1|-
CSVDLYGQGHYNEQFF
TGCAGCGTTGATCTTTATGGGCAGGGTCACTACAATGAGCAGTTCTTC
>TRBJ2-5|few|TRBV5-1|TRBD1
CASSQGSHGQAYQETQYF
TGCGCCAGCAGCCAGGGGAGCCATGGACAGGCTTACCAAGAGACCCAGTACTTC
>TRBJ2-7|-|TRBV4-2|-
CASSQAQRGGSYEQYF
TGTGCCAGCAGCCAAGCCCAACGAGGGGGCTCCTACGAGCAGTACTTC
>TRBJ2-7|-|TRBV9|TRBD1
CASSASPGQGYEQYF
TGTGCCAGCAGCGCTTCCCCGGGACAGGGCTACGAGCAGTACTTC
>TRBJ2-2|-|TRBV7-3|TRBD1
CASSPQTGPPTGELFF
TGTGCCAGCAGCCCACAGACAGGGCCCCCAACCGGGGAGCTGTTTTTT
>TRBJ1-1|few|TRBV28|-
CASSPRGSEAFF
TGTGCCAGCAGTCCGCGGGGCTCCGAAGCTTTCTTT
>TRBJ1-6|medium-sized|TRBV6-6|-
CASSYEPGSASPLHF
TGTGCCAGCAGTTACGAGCCAGGTTCCGCTTCACCCCTCCACTTT
>TRBJ1-3|once|TRBV11-2|-
CASSTLSNSGNTIYF
TGTGCCAGCAGCACCCTCAGTAACTCTGGAAACACCATATATTTT
>TRBJ2-1|-|TRBV4-2|TRBD2
CASSQDASGGYNEQFF
TGTGCCAGCAGCCAAGATGCTAGCGGGGGGTACAATGAGCAGTTCTTC
>TRBJ2-7|-|TRBV6-6|-
CASTPGARNEQYF
TGTGCCAGCACCCCGGGGGCGCGTAACGAGCAGTACTTC
>TRBJ1-6|-|TRBV27|-
CATSGMSYNSPLHF
TGTGCCACCTCCGGCATGAGTTATAATTCACCCCTCCACTTT
>TRBJ2-1|once|TRBV27|TRBD1
CASTKQGALSYNEQFF
TGTGCCAGCACGAAACAGGGGGCATTGTCGTACAATGAGCAGTTCTTC
>TRBJ2-7|-|TRBV27|-
CASSYKGESYEQYF
TGTGCCAGCAGTTATAAGGGAGAGTCCTACGAGCAGTACTTC
>TRBJ2-1|-|TRBV7-2|-
CASSLGGISYNEQFF
TGTGCCAGCAGCTTAGGCGGGATCTCCTACAATGAGCAGTTCTTC
>TRBJ2-3|once|TRBV27|TRBD2
CASSFVRLAGQSYQQYF
TGTGCCAGCAGTTTTGTTCGGCTAGCGGGGCAGTCATATCAGCAGTATTTT
>TRBJ1-1|-|TRBV4-3|-
CASSQWGMNTEAFF
TGCGCCAGCAGCCAATGGGGAATGAACACTGAAGCTTTCTTT
>TRBJ1-2|-|TRBV11-2|TRBD1
CASSPPGQGTKCTF
TGTGCCAGCAGCCCGCCGGGACAGGGGACGAAGTGCACCTTC
>TRBJ1-1|-|TRBV10-1|-
CASSESSPGNTEAFF
TGCGCCAGCAGTGAGTCTTCCCCTGGGAACACTGAAGCTTTCTTT
>TRBJ2-5|-|TRBV5-4|TRBD2
CASSLPMAGVKETQYF
TGTGCCAGCAGCCTACCCATGGCGGGGGTAAAAGAGACCCAGTACTTC
>TRBJ1-2|-|TRBV2|-
CASRRDANYGYTF
TGTGCCAGCAGACGGGACGCCAACTATGGCTACACCTTC
>TRBJ2-7|-|TRBV19|-
CASSTPQGEKQYF
TGTGCCAGTAGCACACCGCAGGGAGAGAAGCAGTACTTC
>TRBJ1-3|once|TRBV7-9|-
CASSRTPLAGAGNTIYF
TGTGCCAGCAGCCGTACCCCCCTGGCAGGGGCTGGAAACACCATATATTTT
>TRBJ1-1|-|TRBV7-2|TRBD1
CASSGTRGFVTEAFF
TGTGCCAGCAGCGGAACCAGGGGGTTTGTCACTGAAGCTTTCTTT
>TRBJ2-2|-|TRBV6-6|-
CAGRQTSTGELFF
TGTGCCGGAAGACAGACTAGTACCGGGGAGCTGTTTTTT
>TRBJ1-5|-|TRBV19|TRBD1
CASSRGTGKGEDQPQHF
TGTGCCAGTAGTAGGGGGACAGGGAAGGGTGAGGATCAGCCCCAGCATTTT
>TRBJ1-6|few|TRBV5-6|-
CASSSVGGNSPLHF
TGTGCCAGCAGCTCGGTGGGAGGTAATTCACCCCTCCACTTT
>TRBJ2-5|-|TRBV5-1|TRBD2
CASALAGESQETQYF
TGCGCCAGCGCGTTAGCGGGGGAATCACAAGAGACCCAGTACTTC
>TRBJ2-3|few|TRBV19|TRBD2
CASRTSMSTDTQYF
TGTGCCAGTAGGACTAGCATGAGCACAGATACGCAGTATTTT
>TRBJ1-2|-|TRBV6-5|-
CASSPTTLNYGYTF
TGTGCCAGCAGTCCGACGACGCTTAACTATGGCTACACCTTC
>TRBJ2-3|-|TRBV5-1|-
CASSLVPRTDTQYF
TGCGCCAGCAGCTTGGTTCCCCGCACAGATACGCAGTATTTT
>TRBJ2-1|-|TRBV2|TRBD2
CASSRLAGVSEQFF
TGTGCCAGCAGCAGACTAGCGGGGGTCAGTGAGCAGTTCTTC
>TRBJ2-7|-|TRBV30|-
CAWSLEGPYEQYF
TGTGCCTGGAGCCTAGAAGGTCCATACGAGCAGTACTTC
>TRBJ2-7|once|TRBV7-9|TRBD1
CASSLVRDRDFDEQYF
TGTGCCAGCAGCTTAGTCCGGGACAGGGACTTCGACGAGCAGTACTTC
>TRBJ2-2|-|TRBV11-3|-
CASSLVNTGELFF
TGTGCCAGCAGCTTAGTAAACACCGGGGAGCTGTTTTTT
>TRBJ2-1|-|TRBV6-5|-
CASSTRLDNEQFF
TGTGCCAGCAGCACCAGGCTGGACAATGAGCAGTTCTTC
>TRBJ2-7|-|TRBV15|-
CATSRDRVLQYF
TGTGCCACCAGCAGAGATCGGGTTTTGCAGTACTTC
>TRBJ1-3|-|TRBV11-2|TRBD1
CASSLIGQGAILSGNTIYF
TGTGCCAGCAGCTTAATAGGACAGGGGGCGATCCTCTCTGGAAACACCATATATTTT
>TRBJ1-1|-|TRBV4-3|-
CASSQVAGGNTEAFF
TGCGCCAGCAGCCAAGTGGCAGGCGGGAACACTGAAGCTTTCTTT
>TRBJ1-2|-|TRBV7-8|-
CASSLASYGGGGYGYTF
TGTGCCAGCAGCTTAGCTTCCTACGGGGGGGGTGGCTATGGCTACACCTTC
>TRBJ2-2|once|TRBV9|-
CASSASGVLRNTGELFF
TGTGCCAGCAGCGCCTCAGGGGTGTTGCGAAACACCGGGGAGCTGTTTTTT
>TRBJ1-3|-|TRBV5-5|-
CASSNQGIANTIYF
TGTGCCAGCAGTAATCAGGGGATTGCAAACACCATATATTTT
>TRBJ1-2|-|TRBV27|TRBD1
CASSWKPGQLNYGYTF
TGTGCCAGCAGTTGGAAACCGGGACAGCTGAACTATGGCTACACCTTC
>TRBJ1-3|-|TRBV30|-
CAWSVLGGNTIYF
TGTGCCTGGAGTGTACTTGGAGGAAACACCATATATTTT
>TRBJ1-4|-|TRBV10-3|-
CAISESRIRVNEKLFF
TGTGCCATCAGTGAGTCGAGGATCCGGGTTAATGAAAAACTGTTTTTT
>TRBJ2-1|-|TRBV19|-
CASSIRSLGYNEQFF
TGTGCCAGTAGTATTAGGAGCTTAGGCTACAATGAGCAGTTCTTC
>TRBJ2-1|few|TRBV9|-
CASSAWAGSYNEQFF
TGTGCCAGCAGCGCGTGGGCGGGCTCCTACAATGAGCAGTTCTTC